These 24 T cell receptor beta chains were sequenced from one sample in a study of cytomegalovirus exposure and HLA in healthy donors. Primers for the PCR totalled 60 Vbeta and 13 Jbeta. Generated by immunoSEQ multiplex PCR, the TCRdb table keeps only in-frame clones and is missing some. The sample includes about 140,000 clones, 82% seen only once; the top ten take 3% to 3.5%. The sample was PBMCs. The receptors derive from a man between 18 and 29 years old in good health and CMV-seropositive.

The chain employs TRBV6-6 and TRBJ1-5, with TRBD1 matching over 11 bases. V trimming: 6 bases; J trimming: 4 bases; junction bases outside the gene matches: 5. Germline V CDR1 and CDR2: MNHNY, SVGAGI (reference sequence). This CDR3 spans 15 amino acids. CDR3 sequence: CASSPGQGANQPQHF. The CDR3 nucleotides read TGTGCCAGCAGCCCCGGACAGGGGGCAAATCAGCCCCAGCATTTT.

The CDR3 protein is CASSRGGVTEAFF. CDR3 bases: TGTGCCAGCAGCCGCGGGGGAGTGACTGAAGCTTTCTTT. V and J are TRBV6-5 and TRBJ1-1; a possible D gene is TRBD1 (5 bases). Trimming removed 6 bases from V and 5 bases from J, with 13 bases in between. The CDR3 contains 13 residues. The V gene's germline CDR1 is MNHEY and CDR2 SVGAGI.

The chain joins TRBV5-1 to TRBJ2-1; a possible D gene is TRBD1 (7 bases). Germline V gene lookup returns CDR1 SGHRS and CDR2 YFSETQ. The CDR3 extends over 16 amino acids. The V gene lost 4 bases and the J gene lost 4 bases, with 18 bases spanning the gap. CDR3 protein: CASSRFAGQLYNEQFF. The DNA for the CDR3 is TGCGCCAGCAGCAGGTTTGCGGGACAGCTTTACAATGAGCAGTTCTTC.

CDR3 loop: CASSLRLAGESDTQYF. In DNA, the CDR3 is TGCGCCAGCAGCCTCCGACTAGCGGGAGAATCAGATACGCAGTATTTT. The chain combines TRBV4-1 with TRBJ2-3; 12 bases map to TRBD2. Trimming removed 4 bases from V and 4 bases from J; junction bases left unmatched: 6. This CDR3 spans 16 amino acids. Germline loops: CDR1 MGHRA, CDR2 YSYEKL.

The chain is built from TRBV19 and TRBJ1-1; D gene uncertain. CDR3 size: 16 residues. Trimming stripped 5 bases from V and 2 bases from J, with 18 bases between. Germline loops: CDR1 LNHDA, CDR2 SQIVND (reference sequence). The DNA of the CDR3 is TGTGCCAGTAGTCTACAACACGGGGTGTTTAACACTGAAGCTTTCTTT. Its protein product is CASSLQHGVFNTEAFF.

A few counts support this clone. The rearrangement links TRBV19 to TRBJ1-1; no clear D. The CDR3 is made up of 13 amino acids. Germline V gene lookup returns CDR1 LNHDA and CDR2 SQIVND (reference sequence). Trimming removed 9 bases from V and 1 base from J, with 12 bases in between. The DNA of the CDR3 is TGTGCCAGCATGGGTCGAGGGAACACTGAAGCTTTCTTT. The encoded protein is CASMGRGNTEAFF.

The J gene is TRBJ2-6, the V gene TRBV6-5; 7 positions agree with TRBD1. Trimming removed 6 bases from V and 1 base from J; junction bases left unmatched: 3. The CDR3 sequence is 15 residues long. The germline V gene encodes CDR1 MNHEY and CDR2 SVGAGI. Written as DNA, the CDR3 is TGTGCCAGCAGCCCGGACAGGTCTGGGGCCAACGTCCTGACTTTC. Protein product: CASSPDRSGANVLTF.

The rearrangement joins TRBV6-1 to TRBJ1-4; maybe TRBD1 (5 bases). The CDR3 totals 14 residues. The V end lost 6 bases, the J end lost 8 bases, and 16 bases lay between the germline ends. Germline V CDR1 and CDR2: MNHNS, SASEGT. The CDR3 is CASRGGTRREKLFF. DNA of the CDR3: TGTGCCAGCAGGGGGGGAACCAGGAGGGAAAAACTGTTTTTT.

This rearrangement joins TRBV30 to TRBJ2-1; D is perhaps TRBD1 (6 bases). The CDR3 consists of 12 residues. Trimming took 4 bases from V and 8 from J, leaving 12 bases between them. Germline-derived CDR1 and CDR2 are GTSNPN and SVGIG (reference sequence). The DNA of the CDR3 is TGTGCCTGGAATGCACAGGGCCATGAGCAGTTCTTC. Its translation is CAWNAQGHEQFF. Full variable domain (missing parts from reference TRBV30 and TRBJ2-1): SQTIHQWPATLVQPVGSPLSLECTVEGTSNPNLYWYRQAAGRGLQLLFYSVGIGQISSEVPQNLSASRPQDRQFILSSKKLLLSDSGFYLCAWNAQGHEQFFGPGTRLTVL.

This chain joins TRBV5-6 and TRBJ2-7; TRBD2 might be the D (5 bases). Trimming cost V 4 bases and J 7 bases, with 21 bases left between them. Looked up from germline, CDR1 is SGHDT and CDR2 is YYEEEE. The CDR3 spans 15 residues. CDR3 loop: CASSLPSGPWDEQYF. The CDR3 coding sequence is TGTGCCAGCAGCCTACCCAGCGGTCCTTGGGATGAGCAGTACTTC.

This chain links TRBV20-1 with TRBJ2-1, with 12 bases identical to TRBD2. The V segment lost 5 bases and the J segment 13 bases; nucleotides outside the gene matches: 3. The germline V gene encodes CDR1 DFQATT and CDR2 SNEGSKA (reference sequence). The length of the CDR3 is 11 residues. The CDR3 DNA reads TGCAGTGCTGTGACTAGCGGGAGACAGTTCTTC. It yields the protein CSAVTSGRQFF.

The chain joins TRBV7-8 to TRBJ2-2; 11 bases agree with TRBD1. This CDR3 is 15 amino acids long. The V and J ends lost 3 bases and 6 bases, in that order; junction bases with no gene match: 3. Germline values: CDR1 SGHVS, CDR2 FQNEAQ. This CDR3 reads CASSFWTGGSGELFF. The CDR3 nucleotides read TGTGCCAGCAGCTTTTGGACAGGGGGCTCCGGGGAGCTGTTTTTT.

The V call is TRBV5-4, the J call TRBJ1-1; D is possibly TRBD1 (6 bases). Between the trimmed V and J ends, which lost 6 bases and 4 bases, there was a span of 19 bases. Per germline, CDR1 SGHNT and CDR2 YYREEE (reference sequence). This CDR3 comprises 15 residues. In DNA, the CDR3 is TGTGCCAGCACCGACCGGGGGGCGCCGAGCACTGAAGCTTTCTTT. Protein: CASTDRGAPSTEAFF.

This chain uses TRBV7-2 with TRBJ2-7; the match to TRBD2 covers 7 bases. The CDR3 totals 15 residues. The ends lost 2 bases at V and 3 bases at J; junction bases unmatched: 7. Germline CDR1 SGHTA, CDR2 FQGNSA. CDR3 sequence (DNA): TGTGCCAGCAGCTTACGCGTGACGGGGGGCTACGAGCAGTACTTC. Encoded protein: CASSLRVTGGYEQYF.

The chain couples TRBV28 to TRBJ2-4; TRBD2 agrees at 8 bases. Trimming cost V 3 bases and J 9 bases; bases outside gene matches: 10. The CDR3 is 15 amino acids. Germline CDR1 and CDR2: MDHEN and SYDVKM. In nucleotides, the CDR3 is TGTGCCAGCAGTTTCGGAGCGGGAGTCGAGGGCATTCAGTACTTC. Protein: CASSFGAGVEGIQYF.

The chain uses TRBV29-1 and TRBJ2-1, with TRBD2 as a possible D gene (7 bases). V was shortened by 0 bases and J by 7 bases, with 19 bases between the two germline ends. The CDR3 consists of 16 residues. Germline V gene sequence: CDR1 SQVTM, CDR2 ANQGSEA. The CDR3 here is CSVEDRGDKQANEQFF. In DNA form, the CDR3 reads TGCAGCGTTGAAGATCGGGGGGACAAACAGGCGAATGAGCAGTTCTTC.

This clone was counted a few times. The chain recombines TRBV5-6 with TRBJ1-4; D ambiguous. The CDR3 is made up of 15 amino acids. The germline V and J ends were trimmed by 1 base and 2 bases, with 9 bases remaining between them. Germline assignment: CDR1 SGHDT and CDR2 YYEEEE. CDR3: CASSLKTGTNEKLFF. The CDR3 DNA follows: TGTGCCAGCAGCTTGAAAACCGGGACTAATGAAAAACTGTTTTTT.

V is TRBV6-1 and J is TRBJ1-1; tentatively, D is TRBD1 (6 bases). The CDR3 loop spans 12 amino acids. V dropped 7 bases and J dropped 5 bases, with 11 bases sitting between them. CDR1 MNHNS and CDR2 SASEGT come from the germline V gene. The CDR3 sequence is CASNTQGTEAFF. Written as DNA, the CDR3 is TGTGCCAGCAACACCCAGGGGACTGAAGCTTTCTTT.

This sequence joins TRBV2 and TRBJ2-2, with 7 positions matching TRBD1. Unmatched junction bases numbered 5, after V lost 4 bases and J lost 0 bases. CDR1 is SNHLY, CDR2 FYNNEI, per germline. CDR3 length: 16 amino acids. The CDR3 nucleotides are TGTGCCAGCAGTGCCCAGGGACAGTCGAACACCGGGGAGCTGTTTTTT. Residues: CASSAQGQSNTGELFF.

There are a few counts of this clone. The chain has TRBV5-1 and TRBJ1-2; TRBD1 matches 8 bases. CDR3 length: 16 amino acids. Germline V CDR1 and CDR2: SGHRS, YFSETQ. The trim removed 0 bases at V and 4 bases at J, leaving 8 bases unmatched. The CDR3 coding sequence is TGCGCCAGCAGCTTGGTAGGACAGGGAATCAGCTATGGCTACACCTTC. This translates into CASSLVGQGISYGYTF.

V is TRBV7-8 and J is TRBJ2-1, with a possible D match to TRBD2 (5 bases). There are 15 residues in the CDR3. Trimming pared 3 bases from V and 6 bases from J, leaving 15 bases between. The V gene's germline CDR1 is SGHVS and CDR2 FQNEAQ. Here the CDR3 DNA reads TGTGCCAGCAGCTTTGGTGCGGGTCTAGGCAATGAGCAGTTCTTC. Translation gives CASSFGAGLGNEQFF.

This rearrangement joins TRBV28 to TRBJ1-1; D is possibly TRBD1 (5 bases). Trimming took 10 bases from V and 2 from J, leaving 17 bases between them. CDR1 and CDR2 (germline): MDHEN, SYDVKM. The CDR3 totals 14 residues. CDR3 amino acids: CATRRGGLNTEAFF. CDR3 bases: TGTGCCACTCGGAGGGGCGGACTTAACACTGAAGCTTTCTTT.

This chain connects TRBV7-8 to TRBJ1-4; 10 bases are a match to TRBD1. The CDR3 contains 17 residues. CDR1 is SGHVS, CDR2 FQNEAQ, per germline. With V trimmed by 5 bases and J by 3 bases, 9 bases remained unmatched. CDR3 protein: CASSTGTGVAPNEKLFF. CDR3 in DNA: TGTGCCAGCAGCACCGGGACAGGGGTCGCACCTAATGAAAAACTGTTTTTT.

The chain has TRBV7-9 and TRBJ2-1; 7 bases map to TRBD2. Germline V gene data show CDR1 as SEHNR and CDR2 as FQNEAQ (reference sequence). V gave up 4 bases and J gave up 5 bases; unmatched junction bases: 11. The CDR3 has 16 residues. CDR3: CASSSPPGAGNNEQFF. The CDR3 nucleotides read TGTGCCAGCAGCTCCCCCCCAGGAGCGGGAAACAATGAGCAGTTCTTC.